This TCR beta chain is from a study of blood T cell repertoires in COVID-19. Cohort placement rested on clinical history that participants reported themselves. TCRdb keeps only in-frame clones here, not all; method: immunoSEQ multiplex PCR. The repertoire includes roughly 240,000 clones, about 83% of them detected once, and around 2% sits in the top ten. Germline-derived CDR1 and CDR2 are SGHRS and YFSETQ. V lost 4 bases to trimming and J lost 3 bases; unmatched junction nucleotides: 3. There are 13 residues in the CDR3. This receptor was identified in a woman aged 45-59 years who had recovered from COVID-19. The chain is built from TRBV5-1 and TRBJ1-1; the match to TRBD1 covers 7 bases. The sequenced material came from PBMCs or T cells enriched from blood (not recorded which). The CDR3 sequence: CASSQQGYTEAFF. In nucleotides, the CDR3 is TGCGCCAGCAGCCAACAGGGGTACACTGAAGCTTTCTTT.